The 25 T cell receptor beta chains presented below share a single source sample, sequenced in a study of T cells in Graves' hyperthyroidism and ophthalmopathy. What was amplified from RNA transcripts were TCR beta CDR3 regions. HTBI primers were used for first-round RT-PCR of the TCR CDR3. From the multiplex PCR reads, TCRdb called clonotypes with MiXCR, one entry per CDR3 protein. This table has under 650,000 distinct CDR3 sequences, 15% to 20% appearing once. Material for sequencing was blood. The source of these receptors is a woman younger than 45 with Graves' hyperthyroidism.

The chain is built from TRBV19 and TRBJ2-1; 11 bases are a match to TRBD1. The ends lost 3 bases at V and 6 bases at J; junction bases unmatched: 1. The CDR3 length is 14 residues. The germline CDR1 and CDR2 sequences are LNHDA and SQIVND (reference sequence). CDR3 loop: CASSMGQGVNEQFF. DNA for the CDR3: TGTGCCAGTAGTATGGGACAGGGGGTCAATGAGCAGTTCTTC.

This chain connects TRBV6-5 to TRBJ2-7, with TRBD2 matching 8 bases. Germline lookup yields CDR1 MNHEY and CDR2 SVGAGI. The CDR3 contains 19 residues. The J segment lost 2 bases and the V segment lost 0 bases, leaving 15 bases of the junction unmatched. CDR3 bases: TGTGCCAGCAGTTACTCGAGTTGGCGGGAGGCGTCCGAGACCTACGAGCAGTACTTC. Protein: CASSYSSWREASETYEQYF.

On this clonotype itself: A much bigger clone sits one base away, suggesting this may be a read error. V is TRBV28 and J is TRBJ2-7; 9 bases map to TRBD1. Germline V gives CDR1 MDHEN, CDR2 SYDVKM. The CDR3 length is 14 residues. The J segment lost 5 bases and the V segment lost 5 bases, leaving 7 bases of the junction unmatched. CDR3 in amino acids: CASSNLGDRDEQYF. The CDR3 DNA reads as TGTGCCAGCAGTAACTTAGGGGACAGGGACGAGCAGTACTTC.

This clonotype was seen repeatedly, ten times or more. The CDR3 DNA reads as TGCGCCAGCAGTGACCAGTACAATGAGCAGTTCTTC. This codes for CASSDQYNEQFF. J is TRBJ2-1 and V is TRBV10-2; D is undetermined. The CDR3 has 12 residues. V lost 3 bases and J 4 bases, leaving 4 bases between the germline ends. Germline V CDR1 and CDR2: WSHSY, SAAADI.

The chain uses TRBV19 and TRBJ2-7, with D perhaps given as TRBD1 or TRBD2 (6 bases each). The CDR3 has 15 residues. Per germline, CDR1 LNHDA and CDR2 SQIVND (reference sequence). V was clipped by 1 base and J by 3 bases, with 13 bases between them. In DNA, the CDR3 is TGTGCCAGTAGTATAGCTTTTGGGGGGCACTACGAGCAGTACTTC. Protein sequence: CASSIAFGGHYEQYF.

This clonotype has only a few counts. V usage is TRBV5-1 and J usage is TRBJ1-1; TRBD1 is a possible D gene (6 bases). This CDR3 contains 16 residues. The germline gives CDR1 SGHRS, CDR2 YFSETQ. V gave up 0 bases and J gave up 0 bases, with 12 bases separating them. CDR3 sequence (DNA): TGCGCCAGCAGCTTGGAGGGGGTGGTCATGAACACTGAAGCTTTCTTT. It translates to CASSLEGVVMNTEAFF.

This clonotype was recorded many times. The chain uses TRBV28 and TRBJ2-7; a weak D match, TRBD1 (6 bases). This CDR3 is 15 amino acids long. From germline, CDR1 is MDHEN and CDR2 SYDVKM. The V end lost 1 base, the J end lost 3 bases, and 13 bases lay between the germline ends. The CDR3 sequence: CASSLSGTSLYEQYF. CDR3 coding DNA: TGTGCCAGCAGTTTATCCGGGACATCCCTCTACGAGCAGTACTTC.

This clonotype was seen ten or more times. The CDR3 DNA follows: TGTGCCATCTCTAGTTCCTACAATGAGCAGTTCTTC. Its protein is CAISSSYNEQFF. J is TRBJ2-1 and V is TRBV10-3; D uncertain. The V gene's germline CDR1 is ENHRY and CDR2 SYGVKD. The V end lost 8 bases, the J end lost 1 base, and 6 bases lay between the germline ends. The CDR3 sequence is 12 residues long.

This clonotype has at least ten counts. The rearrangement uses TRBV7-2 and TRBJ2-1, with D perhaps being TRBD1 or TRBD2 (7 bases each). Germline values: CDR1 SGHTA, CDR2 FQGNSA. V gave up 4 bases and J gave up 7 bases, with 20 bases separating them. This CDR3 region has 16 residues. CDR3 region: CASSSPGGGVRNEQFF. The CDR3 DNA reads as TGTGCCAGCAGCTCGCCAGGGGGGGGAGTGAGGAATGAGCAGTTCTTC.

This clonotype was detected only a few times. The V and J genes are TRBV6-1 and TRBJ2-3, with 14 bases fitting TRBD2. The V segment lost 4 bases and the J segment 4 bases; nucleotides outside the gene matches: 4. The CDR3 is 16 residues long. Germline assignment: CDR1 MNHNS and CDR2 SASEGT. The CDR3 DNA reads TGTGCCAGCAGTGTGGGACTAGCGGGAGTAGCAGATACGCAGTATTTT. Translation gives CASSVGLAGVADTQYF.

This clonotype was observed once. J is TRBJ1-1 and V is TRBV28, with D maybe TRBD1 (6 bases). This CDR3 has 13 residues. Trimming left V 3 bases short and J 8 bases short, with 13 bases between. Germline V gene sequence: CDR1 MDHEN, CDR2 SYDVKM. CDR3 nucleotides: TGTGCCAGCAGTTTTAGGGGGAACCCCGAAGCTTTCTTT. Encoded protein: CASSFRGNPEAFF.

This clonotype was observed a handful of times. The chain joins TRBV27 to TRBJ1-1; the D gene is possibly TRBD1 (5 bases). Germline CDR1 and CDR2: MNHEY and SMNVEV (reference sequence). The CDR3 spans 13 residues. V lost 8 bases to trimming and J lost 5 bases, with 15 bases between them. CDR3: CASRSGYNTEAFF. DNA of the CDR3: TGTGCCAGCCGGTCAGGGTATAATACTGAAGCTTTCTTT.

Many counts were recorded for this clonotype. The chain joins TRBV15 to TRBJ2-3, with D uncertain. Trimming took off 5 bases at V and 3 bases at J, with 15 bases between the two ends. The germline V gene encodes CDR1 LNHNV and CDR2 YYDKDF (reference sequence). This CDR3 has 15 amino acids. The CDR3 region has the DNA TGTGCCACCAGCCCCAGCCGGGTCGGTACAGATACGCAGTATTTT. Protein product: CATSPSRVGTDTQYF.

This clonotype was found many times. The V gene is TRBV28, the J gene TRBJ2-2, with D maybe TRBD1 (6 bases). Trimming pared 1 base from V and 3 bases from J, leaving 9 bases between. Germline-derived CDR1 and CDR2 are MDHEN and SYDVKM. The CDR3 contains 15 residues. The CDR3 region has the DNA TGTGCCAGCAGTTTATCCCAGGGGTACACCGGGGAGCTGTTTTTT. Protein: CASSLSQGYTGELFF.

In its sample, this clonotype was seen a few times. The CDR3, as DNA: TGCGCCAGCAGCTTGGTCGGGACCAATGAGCAGTTCTTC. It yields the protein CASSLVGTNEQFF. The V and J genes are TRBV5-1 and TRBJ2-1; either TRBD1 or TRBD2 may supply D (5 bases each). CDR1 and CDR2 (germline): SGHRS, YFSETQ. Trimming cost V 0 bases and J 6 bases, with 7 bases left between them. The CDR3 runs to 13 residues.

In this sample, this clonotype turned up many times. V and J are TRBV27 and TRBJ2-2, with D uncertain. This CDR3 contains 15 residues. V was trimmed by 0 bases and J by 0 bases, leaving 5 bases between them. Germline CDR1 is MNHEY and CDR2 is SMNVEV (reference sequence). The DNA of the CDR3 is TGTGCCAGCAGTTTATCCGTCGCGAACACCGGGGAGCTGTTTTTT. This encodes CASSLSVANTGELFF.

In this sample, this clonotype turned up a few times. The chain carries TRBV28 and TRBJ2-1; D perhaps matches TRBD2 (5 bases). The CDR3 consists of 16 residues. V was shortened by 4 bases and J by 4 bases, with 17 bases between the two germline ends. Germline V lookup: CDR1 MDHEN, CDR2 SYDVKM. This chain's CDR3 is CASSSLGSPLYNEQFF. The CDR3 nucleotides are TGTGCCAGCAGTTCACTAGGATCGCCGCTTTACAATGAGCAGTTCTTC.

This clonotype was picked up a small number of times. This chain links TRBV5-6 with TRBJ1-2, with D possibly matching TRBD1 (5 bases). The CDR3 is 15 amino acids. Trimming removed 0 bases from V and 2 bases from J, with 11 bases in between. Looked up from germline, CDR1 is SGHDT and CDR2 is YYEEEE. The CDR3 sequence: CASSLGQGNNYGYTF. Here the CDR3 DNA reads TGTGCCAGCAGCTTGGGTCAGGGAAACAACTATGGCTACACCTTC.

This clonotype was found many times. V is TRBV28 and J is TRBJ2-7, with a weak D call TRBD2 (5 bases). The CDR3 is 15 amino acids. The germline V and J ends were trimmed by 3 bases and 3 bases, with 15 bases remaining between them. Germline values: CDR1 MDHEN, CDR2 SYDVKM. The CDR3 here is CASSFLPRGYYEQYF. The CDR3 DNA reads TGTGCCAGCAGTTTCCTTCCACGCGGGTACTACGAGCAGTACTTC.

This clonotype came up a few times. V is TRBV12-3 or TRBV12-4 and J is TRBJ2-1; 12 bases are a match to TRBD2. With V trimmed by 6 bases and J by 7 bases, 10 bases remained unmatched. The CDR3 covers 16 residues. The CDR3 is CASSWTSGTVSNEQFF. CDR3 bases: TGTGCCAGCAGCTGGACTAGCGGGACGGTTTCAAATGAGCAGTTCTTC.

The genes are TRBV10-1 and TRBJ2-1; tentative D call: TRBD1 (6 bases). CDR1 and CDR2 from the germline V gene are WNHNN and SYGVQD (reference sequence). The length of the CDR3 is 15 residues. Between the trimmed V and J ends, which lost 2 bases and 8 bases, there was a span of 16 bases. CDR3 coding DNA: TGCGCCAGCAGTGAGAACAGGGTTGATATTGATGAGCAGTTCTTC. As protein: CASSENRVDIDEQFF.

This chain connects TRBV27 to TRBJ2-3, with 11 nucleotides matching TRBD1. CDR1 is MNHEY and CDR2 is SMNVEV in the germline V gene (reference sequence). Trimming at V came to 3 bases and at J to 5 bases, leaving 4 bases not matched to a gene. This CDR3 comprises 15 residues. Here the CDR3 DNA reads TGTGCCAGCAGTTTCCGGACAGGGGGCAAAGATACGCAGTATTTT. Its protein product is CASSFRTGGKDTQYF.

This clonotype occurred many times. The chain carries TRBV7-3 and TRBJ2-3; 11 positions match TRBD2. CDR3 size: 15 residues. The V and J ends lost 7 bases and 3 bases, in that order; junction bases with no gene match: 6. The germline V gene has CDR1 SGHTA and CDR2 FQGTGA. CDR3 amino acids: CASISTSGRTDTQYF. The CDR3 DNA sequence: TGTGCCAGCATATCAACTAGCGGGAGAACAGATACGCAGTATTTT.

This clonotype was detected only a few times. Here the CDR3 DNA reads TGTGCCAGCAGTTTGGGGAGGACAGCTAATGAAAAACTGTTTTTT. This encodes CASSLGRTANEKLFF. The chain uses TRBV27 and TRBJ1-4; D perhaps matches TRBD1 (6 bases). The CDR3 totals 15 residues. V was clipped by 3 bases and J by 3 bases, with 11 bases between them. The germline CDR1 and CDR2 sequences are MNHEY and SMNVEV (reference sequence).

This clonotype was seen only a few times. The J gene is TRBJ1-2, the V gene TRBV2; D gene ambiguous. Between the trimmed V and J ends, which lost 2 bases and 2 bases, there was a span of 12 bases. The CDR3 runs to 15 residues. Looked up from germline, CDR1 is SNHLY and CDR2 is FYNNEI. The CDR3, as DNA: TGTGCCAGCAGTGAATATCGGGGATCCAACTATGGCTACACCTTC. Residues: CASSEYRGSNYGYTF.